The source of this TCR beta chain is a study of regulatory T cells in long-lasting Graves disease. Whole-study findings and limits: A greater number of public clonotypes (about 3,000) was shared by persistent patients than by new patients (about 990). It was possible that the small sample size reduced accuracy.

This clonotype was observed at least ten times. Its antigen remains unknown. The time point was: persistent/refractory GD, antithyroid drugs over 5 years with positive TRAb. Scientists built the TCR library using RNA that was extracted from PBMCs. Relying on iRepertoire HTBI primers and Arm-PCR of CDR3 regions, the team built TCR beta libraries. Authors' methods: Across all samples, more than 60 TRBV segments and 15 or so TRBJ segments were identified. Each CDR3 protein gets one entry after TCRdb re-called the multiplex PCR reads with MiXCR. These V and J calls originate from TCRdb's pipeline instead of the authors' own analysis. The sample shows more than 300,000 distinct CDR3 sequences, about 19% of them seen only once. This TCR was sampled from a female donor with Graves disease. Sequencing was performed on peripheral blood mononuclear cells (PBMCs), taken when the disease was refractory, from a patient treated with antithyroid drugs.

As DNA, the CDR3 is TGTGCCAGCAGGGCCAGGGGGACGGGCAAAAACATTCAGTACTTC. This gives the protein CASRARGTGKNIQYF. The chain has TRBV28 and TRBJ2-4; 7 bases are shared with TRBD1. The V segment lost 6 bases and the J segment 3 bases; nucleotides outside the gene matches: 8. CDR3 length: 15 amino acids. Per germline, CDR1 MDHEN and CDR2 SYDVKM. Full variable domain (outside the CDR3, taken from reference TRBV28 and TRBJ2-4): DVKVTQSSRYLVKRTGEKVFLECVQDMDHENMFWYRQDPGLGLRLIYFSYDVKMKEKGDIPEGYSVSREKKERFSLILESASTNQTSMYLCASRARGTGKNIQYFGAGTRLSVL.